This T cell receptor (beta chain) was sequenced during a study of early T cells in non-severe SARS-CoV-2 infection. Study-wide context: Chains from this unsorted whole-blood bulk RNA could not be paired. Regarding the study as a whole: In VDJdb matching, anti-spike CD8 responses were favored while private and CD4 specificities went missing.

This clonotype showed up many times. The antigen remains unidentified. With 6 bases clipped from V and 11 bases from J, the junction kept 15 bases outside the gene matches. CDR1 MNHEY and CDR2 SVGAGI come from the germline V gene. There are 14 residues in the CDR3. Individual cDNA molecules carried attached unique molecular identifiers. TCRdb reanalysed the 5' RACE reads using MiXCR and keeps one entry per CDR3 protein. The sample has fewer than 85,000 distinct CDR3 sequences; approximately 13% are singletons. The sequence was obtained from an adult who was a healthcare worker with PCR-confirmed SARS-CoV-2 infection or an uninfected control (not recorded which). The chain has TRBV6-5 and TRBJ1-1; 7 nucleotides line up with TRBD1. Sequenced: whole blood. As DNA, the CDR3 is TGTGCCAGCAGAACTACGGGACAGCGGTCTCGCGCTTTCTTT. Its translation: CASRTTGQRSRAFF.